This entry lists 16 T cell receptor beta chains sequenced from one sample in a study of breast tumors, draining lymph nodes, adjacent tissues. TCRdb redid the calling of the multiplex PCR reads with MiXCR, one entry per CDR3 protein. Altogether around 230,000 distinct CDR3 sequences are present, approximately 30% being singletons, with the ten largest covering 1.3% to 1.5%. Samples came from axillary lymph nodes draining the breast cancer. The sequenced sample consisted of axillary lymph node tissue. The origin of the receptors is a female donor with breast cancer. Some clones in this sample may be carry-over from other donors' samples.

The J gene is TRBJ1-2, the V gene TRBV5-6, with a possible D match to TRBD1 (5 bases). The CDR3 has 16 amino acids. Germline assignment: CDR1 SGHDT and CDR2 YYEEEE. V lost 3 bases and J lost 4, with 19 bases in between. CDR3 nucleotide sequence: TGTGCCAGCAGCTCCTTTTCGGCCAGGGCCATCTATGGCTACACCTTC. Protein: CASSSFSARAIYGYTF.

In its sample, this clonotype was seen once. The V and J genes are TRBV11-2 and TRBJ2-1; 12 nucleotides match TRBD1. The germline V gene encodes CDR1 SGHAT and CDR2 FQNNGV. V gave up 3 bases and J gave up 7 bases; unmatched junction bases: 10. This CDR3 region has 17 residues. The CDR3 loop reads CASSLVPGTGGLNEQFF. Written as DNA, the CDR3 is TGTGCCAGCAGCTTGGTTCCCGGGACAGGGGGCTTGAATGAGCAGTTCTTC.

This clonotype was counted many times. The V and J genes are TRBV6-6 and TRBJ2-7; D remains unclear. V was trimmed by 5 bases and J by 0 bases, leaving 11 bases between them. The CDR3 contains 14 residues. The germline gives CDR1 MNHNY, CDR2 SVGAGI (reference sequence). The CDR3 spells CASSPRFSSYEQYF. DNA for the CDR3: TGTGCCAGCAGTCCTAGATTTAGCTCCTACGAGCAGTACTTC.

This clonotype was seen more than once but under ten times. A much larger clone lies a single base off, so this may be a read error. This chain links TRBV5-6 with TRBJ2-1; D is ambiguous. V gave up 1 base and J gave up 16 bases, with 15 bases separating them. Germline-derived CDR1 and CDR2 are SGHDT and YYEEEE. There are 12 residues in the CDR3. CDR3 nucleotides: TGTGCCAGCAGCTTGTCTCCAGCCTTGCAATTCTTC. Its translation: CASSLSPALQFF.

The rearrangement joins TRBV24-1 to TRBJ2-1, with 7 bases identical to TRBD2. From germline, CDR1 is KGHDR and CDR2 SFDVKD. The CDR3 runs 15 residues. The V and J ends lost 5 bases and 15 bases, in that order; junction bases with no gene match: 18. In DNA, the CDR3 is TGTGCCACCAGTGTCCAGCCTACGGGGGGAATCGGGCGGTTCTTC. Its translation: CATSVQPTGGIGRFF.

There are many counts of this clonotype. This chain connects TRBV3-1 to TRBJ2-7; TRBD2 agrees at 7 bases. The V segment lost 4 bases and the J segment 2 bases; nucleotides outside the gene matches: 11. The CDR3 is 16 amino acids. Germline CDR1 reads LGHDT; CDR2 reads YNNKEL (reference sequence). The CDR3: CASSPPAGTPPYEQYF. CDR3 in DNA: TGTGCCAGCAGCCCGCCAGCGGGAACCCCTCCCTACGAGCAGTACTTC.

The chain has TRBV6-2 or TRBV6-3 and TRBJ2-1; 8 nucleotides agree with TRBD2. The V and J ends lost 0 bases and 4 bases, in that order; junction bases with no gene match: 11. Germline CDR1 reads MNHEY; CDR2 reads SVGEGT. The CDR3 length is 18 residues. CDR3 nucleotides: TGTGCCAGCAGTTACTCGCAAATCGGGAGGGCGGGGTACAATGAGCAGTTCTTC. Protein sequence: CASSYSQIGRAGYNEQFF.

The chain recombines TRBV10-3 with TRBJ1-2; D perhaps matches TRBD1 (6 bases). Germline V CDR1 and CDR2: ENHRY, SYGVKD. CDR3 length equals 13 residues. V was pared by 2 bases and J by 8 bases, with 12 bases between. The chain's CDR3 is CAISEGAGEGYTF. CDR3 in DNA: TGTGCCATCAGTGAGGGGGCAGGGGAAGGCTACACCTTC.

The sample holds many counts of this clonotype. The V and J genes are TRBV11-3 and TRBJ2-3; weak D call: TRBD2 (5 bases). The CDR3 consists of 16 residues. The V and J ends lost 3 bases and 3 bases respectively, with 16 bases between them. Germline loops: CDR1 SGHNT, CDR2 YENEEA. The DNA of the CDR3 is TGTGCCAGCAGCTTCGACACTCAGCGGCTAACAGATACGCAGTATTTT. As protein: CASSFDTQRLTDTQYF. Together with reference TRBV11-3 and TRBJ2-3, the CDR3 gives the full variable domain: EAGVVQSPRYKIIEKKQPVAFWCNPISGHNTLYWYLQNLGQGPELLIRYENEEAVDDSQLPKDRFSAERLKGVDSTLKIQPAELGDSAVYLCASSFDTQRLTDTQYFGPGTRLTVL.

V is TRBV7-3 and J is TRBJ2-5; 12 nucleotides agree with TRBD2. This CDR3 is 13 amino acids long. The trim removed 5 bases at V and 7 bases at J, leaving 2 bases unmatched. CDR1 is SGHTA, CDR2 FQGTGA, per germline. This CDR3 is CASSLTSGGTQYF. CDR3 nucleotides: TGTGCCAGCAGCCTGACTAGCGGGGGGACCCAGTACTTC.

About this clonotype: This may come from a read error, since a much larger clone is one base off. The missing conserved phenylalanine or tryptophan at the end of this CDR3 makes a read error likely. This sequence joins TRBV3-1 and TRBJ2-7; D is uncertain. V lost 4 bases to trimming and J lost 0 bases, with 10 bases between them. CDR1 and CDR2 (germline): LGHDT, YNNKEL (reference sequence). The CDR3 sequence is 14 residues long. Written as DNA, the CDR3 is TGTGCCAGCAGCCCCCGACGGAGCTCCTACGAGCAGTACTGC. Amino acids: CASSPRRSSYEQYC.

At least ten counts were recorded for this clonotype. The chain joins TRBV2 to TRBJ2-5, with D possibly TRBD2 on 5 matching bases. This CDR3 is 15 amino acids long. Looked up from germline, CDR1 is SNHLY and CDR2 is FYNNEI. V was clipped by 6 bases and J by 7 bases, with 21 bases between them. This CDR3 is CASSHAEGRGGTQYF. The CDR3, as DNA: TGTGCCAGCAGCCACGCCGAGGGCCGTGGCGGGACCCAGTACTTC.

This clonotype was observed at least ten times. The chain employs TRBV6-1 and TRBJ1-5; 9 nucleotides match TRBD1. The CDR3 consists of 18 residues. Germline V gene sequence: CDR1 MNHNS, CDR2 SASEGT. V trimming: 0 bases; J trimming: 0 bases; junction bases outside the gene matches: 6. CDR3 nucleotide sequence: TGTGCCAGCAGTGAAGCGGGGACAGGGCAAACTAGCAATCAGCCCCAGCATTTT. This translates into CASSEAGTGQTSNQPQHF.

The chain uses TRBV10-3 and TRBJ2-5; the match to TRBD1 covers 7 bases. This CDR3 has 14 residues. Germline V lookup: CDR1 ENHRY, CDR2 SYGVKD. The V and J ends lost 4 bases and 9 bases, in that order; junction bases with no gene match: 11. The CDR3 DNA follows: TGTGCCATCAGTGGGACAGGTAGCAATCAGCCCCAGTACTTC. Its translation is CAISGTGSNQPQYF.

This clonotype was detected many times. The V gene is TRBV6-6, the J gene TRBJ2-7; D call uncertain. The V gene's germline CDR1 is MNHNY and CDR2 SVGAGI (reference sequence). The CDR3 length is 12 residues. The V gene lost 5 bases and the J gene lost 7 bases, with 12 bases spanning the gap. CDR3: CASSRTWREQYF. Here the CDR3 DNA reads TGTGCCAGCAGTAGGACGTGGCGGGAGCAGTACTTC.

The chain couples TRBV12-3 or TRBV12-4 to TRBJ2-2; D uncertain. The CDR3 covers 12 residues. With 1 base removed from V and 8 bases from J, the gap between germline ends came to 5 bases. The CDR3 nucleotides read TGTGCCAGCAGTTTAGACGGGGGGGAGCTGTTTTTT. Translation gives CASSLDGGELFF.